Below, 20 T cell receptor beta chains from the same sample are listed, as sequenced in a study of T cells and copy number aberrations in small-cell lung cancer. Some clones are missing from TCRdb's copy, which holds only in-frame ones; the method was immunoSEQ multiplex PCR. The sample records around 6,200 clones, less than 85% being singletons. Sequenced input: tumor tissue. The receptor set was obtained from a man between 45 and 60 years old with small cell lung cancer.

This sequence joins TRBV7-9 and TRBJ2-5; D is unclear. V gave up 5 bases and J gave up 4 bases, with 14 bases separating them. CDR1 is SEHNR and CDR2 is FQNEAQ in the germline V gene (reference sequence). The CDR3 contains 14 residues. The CDR3 loop is CASSRMAGGETQYF. As DNA, the CDR3 is TGTGCCAGCAGCCGCATGGCAGGCGGAGAGACCCAGTACTTC. Together with reference TRBV7-9 and TRBJ2-5, the CDR3 gives the full variable domain: DTGVSQNPRHKITKRGQNVTFRCDPISEHNRLYWYRQTLGQGPEFLTYFQNEAQLEKSRLLSDRFSAERPKGSFSTLEIQRTEQGDSAMYLCASSRMAGGETQYFGPGTRLLVL.

Of note for this clone: The junction does not match germline at one end; this may be a read error. The V and J genes are TRBV5-1 and TRBJ2-7; 12 bases are shared with TRBD2. Germline V gene sequence: CDR1 SGHRS, CDR2 YFSETQ. The CDR3 consists of 15 residues. CDR3 sequence: CASSLAGGGLYEQYF. CDR3 sequence (DNA): TGCGCCAGCAGCCTAGCGGGAGGGGGTCTGTACGAACAGTACTTC.

J is TRBJ2-7 and V is TRBV6-6, with D unclear. V was clipped by 5 bases and J by 3 bases, with 8 bases between them. The CDR3 contains 12 residues. Germline V gives CDR1 MNHNY, CDR2 SVGAGI (reference sequence). CDR3 in amino acids: CASSPDGYEQYF. The CDR3 DNA sequence: TGTGCCAGCAGTCCCGACGGCTACGAGCAGTACTTC.

This clone has a handful of counts. The CDR3 loop reads CASSGLAGTDTQYF. The CDR3 DNA reads TGTGCCAGCAGTGGCCTAGCGGGTACAGATACGCAGTATTTT. The chain links TRBV6-1 to TRBJ2-3; 8 bases match TRBD2. CDR1 is MNHNS, CDR2 SASEGT, per germline. The CDR3 is 14 amino acids. V shed 4 bases and J 3 bases; nucleotides not matched to a gene: 3.

The sample holds one count of this clone. Other nucleotide sequences from this sample produce the same CDR3. The chain joins TRBV14 to TRBJ2-7; D is uncertain. The germline CDR1 and CDR2 sequences are SGHDN and FVKESK. This CDR3 is 12 amino acids long. The V end was cut by 1 base, the J end by 3 bases, with 4 bases between. The CDR3 here is CASSQGGYEQYF. DNA for the CDR3: TGTGCCAGCAGCCAAGGGGGCTACGAGCAGTACTTC.

V is TRBV28 and J is TRBJ1-1; D is unresolved. This CDR3 is built from 16 residues. Between the trimmed V and J ends, which lost 5 bases and 1 base, there was a span of 17 bases. Germline V gene sequence: CDR1 MDHEN, CDR2 SYDVKM. This chain's CDR3 is CASSPLGEVSNTEAFF. CDR3 DNA: TGTGCCAGCAGTCCACTGGGAGAGGTGTCGAACACTGAAGCTTTCTTT. The complete variable domain, with remaining parts taken from reference TRBV28 and TRBJ1-1, reads DVKVTQSSRYLVKRTGEKVFLECVQDMDHENMFWYRQDPGLGLRLIYFSYDVKMKEKGDIPEGYSVSREKKERFSLILESASTNQTSMYLCASSPLGEVSNTEAFFGQGTRLTVV.

This clone was recorded once. At one boundary the junction diverges from the germline segment, which might be a read error. V gene TRBV5-1 combines with J gene TRBJ2-5, with D perhaps matching TRBD1 (6 bases). The CDR3 contains 13 residues. Germline V gene data show CDR1 as SGHRS and CDR2 as YFSETQ. CDR3 region: CASRLDRQETQYF. CDR3 coding DNA: TGCGCCAGCAGATTGGACAGACAAGAGACCCAGTACTTC.

The chain recombines TRBV19 with TRBJ2-7; 8 nucleotides match TRBD1. Germline CDR1 and CDR2: LNHDA and SQIVND (reference sequence). The V segment lost 6 bases and the J segment 1 base; nucleotides outside the gene matches: 5. This CDR3 has 14 amino acids. The CDR3 DNA reads TGTGCCAGTAGCACCGGGACAGGTTCCTACGAGCAGTACTTC. It translates to CASSTGTGSYEQYF.

This clone has only a few counts. This sequence joins TRBV28 and TRBJ2-5; TRBD2 agrees at 11 bases. This CDR3 has 14 amino acids. The germline V gene encodes CDR1 MDHEN and CDR2 SYDVKM. With V trimmed by 10 bases and J by 4 bases, 8 bases remained unmatched. The DNA of the CDR3 is TGTGCCACTGATCGGGGACTAGCGGTAGAGACCCAGTACTTC. It translates to CATDRGLAVETQYF.

The chain couples TRBV9 to TRBJ2-7; 8 nucleotides align to TRBD1. CDR1 and CDR2 from the germline V gene are SGDLS and YYNGEE. The CDR3 is 14 amino acids. J lost 5 bases, V lost 3 bases, and 7 bases had no gene match. The chain's CDR3 is CASSGSGQVDEQYF. The CDR3 DNA reads TGTGCCAGCAGCGGATCGGGACAGGTCGACGAGCAGTACTTC.

This chain joins TRBV27 and TRBJ2-1; D call uncertain. Germline-derived CDR1 and CDR2 are MNHEY and SMNVEV (reference sequence). V lost 5 bases and J 4 bases, leaving 6 bases between the germline ends. The CDR3 is made up of 12 amino acids. The CDR3 protein is CASSQNYNEQFF. As DNA, the CDR3 is TGTGCCAGCAGTCAGAATTACAATGAGCAGTTCTTC.

V and J are TRBV7-9 and TRBJ2-1; D gene uncertain. V lost 6 bases and J lost 6, with 12 bases in between. There are 13 residues in the CDR3. Germline CDR1 reads SEHNR; CDR2 reads FQNEAQ (reference sequence). The CDR3: CASSLLFGNEQFF. As DNA, the CDR3 is TGTGCCAGCAGTTTACTTTTTGGCAATGAGCAGTTCTTC.

By sample fraction, this clone is medium-sized. The chain is built from TRBV25-1 and TRBJ1-2; D possibly corresponds to TRBD1 (6 bases). The CDR3 totals 14 residues. With 4 bases removed from V and 4 bases from J, the gap between germline ends came to 13 bases. The germline gives CDR1 MGHDK, CDR2 SYGVNS. CDR3 DNA: TGTGCCAGCAGTGCGTTTGGGGGGCCCTATGGCTACACCTTC. It is translated as CASSAFGGPYGYTF.

J is TRBJ2-7 and V is TRBV28; 9 nucleotides align to TRBD1. Per the germline V gene, CDR1 is MDHEN and CDR2 is SYDVKM. The CDR3 has 13 amino acids. With 5 bases clipped from V and 7 bases from J, the junction kept 6 bases outside the gene matches. Here the CDR3 DNA reads TGTGCCAGCAGTAACAGGGGGCTAATAGAGCAGTACTTC. It yields the protein CASSNRGLIEQYF.

The sample holds a few counts of this clone. This chain links TRBV28 with TRBJ1-5; D not certain. The CDR3 runs to 16 residues. Trimming removed 6 bases from V and 2 bases from J, with 17 bases in between. Germline CDR1 MDHEN, CDR2 SYDVKM. The DNA for the CDR3 is TGTGCCAGCAGCAAACCATCCGCTGTGGGCAATCAGCCCCAGCATTTT. Translation gives CASSKPSAVGNQPQHF.

J is TRBJ2-1 and V is TRBV11-2; D possibly matches TRBD1 or TRBD2 (5 bases each). Germline V CDR1 and CDR2: SGHAT, FQNNGV. V lost 6 bases, J lost 6 bases, and 24 bases lay in between. The CDR3 extends over 17 amino acids. CDR3 in DNA: TGTGCCAGCAGTCAAAGAGCCGTGGGGGAGCTGGGCAATGAGCAGTTCTTC. Its protein product is CASSQRAVGELGNEQFF. Together with reference TRBV11-2 and TRBJ2-1, the CDR3 gives the full variable domain: EAGVAQSPRYKIIEKRQSVAFWCNPISGHATLYWYQQILGQGPKLLIQFQNNGVVDDSQLPKDRFSAERLKGVDSTLKIQPAKLEDSAVYLCASSQRAVGELGNEQFFGPGTRLTVL.

This rearrangement joins TRBV28 to TRBJ1-2; TRBD1 agrees at 8 bases. Germline values: CDR1 MDHEN, CDR2 SYDVKM. This CDR3 has 17 amino acids. The V segment lost 6 bases and the J segment 5 bases; nucleotides outside the gene matches: 17. For the CDR3, the DNA is TGTGCCAGCAGCGAATTAGACAGGGGTCAACCCAAATATGGCTACACCTTC. As protein: CASSELDRGQPKYGYTF.

The chain joins TRBV18 to TRBJ2-5; D is unclear. In germline, CDR1 is KGHSH, CDR2 LQKENI. The CDR3 is made up of 14 amino acids. Trimming shortened V by 0 bases and J by 5 bases, and 10 bases separated the two germline ends. The CDR3 DNA reads as TGTGCCAGCTCACCACCCCCGGACCCGGAGACCCAGTACTTC. Protein: CASSPPPDPETQYF.

This clone was seen only a few times. The V gene is TRBV5-1, the J gene TRBJ2-7; 11 bases map to TRBD1. The CDR3 runs to 15 residues. The V and J ends lost 0 bases and 3 bases, in that order; junction bases with no gene match: 2. Germline V lookup: CDR1 SGHRS, CDR2 YFSETQ. The CDR3 DNA reads as TGCGCCAGCAGCTTGGGGACAGGGGGCTACTACGAGCAGTACTTC. Its protein product is CASSLGTGGYYEQYF.

This chain uses TRBV6-5 with TRBJ2-7, with 10 bases identical to TRBD2. With 6 bases clipped from V and 3 bases from J, the junction kept 5 bases outside the gene matches. CDR1 is MNHEY, CDR2 SVGAGI, per germline. This CDR3 is built from 14 residues. The CDR3, as DNA: TGTGCCAGCAGCCCTAGCGGGAGAGTCTACGAGCAGTACTTC. This encodes CASSPSGRVYEQYF.